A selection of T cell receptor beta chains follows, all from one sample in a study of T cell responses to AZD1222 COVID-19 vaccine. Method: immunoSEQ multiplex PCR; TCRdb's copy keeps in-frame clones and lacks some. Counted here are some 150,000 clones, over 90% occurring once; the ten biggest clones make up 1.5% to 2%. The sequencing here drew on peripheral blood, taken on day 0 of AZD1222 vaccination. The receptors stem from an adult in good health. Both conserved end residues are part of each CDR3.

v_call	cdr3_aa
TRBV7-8	CASSLVTGGAYEQYF
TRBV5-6	CASSFGRQPTNEKLFF
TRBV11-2	CASSLFRAYEQYF
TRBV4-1	CASSLESGGGGRHTEAFF
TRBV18	CASSPAEGYNEQFF
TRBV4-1	CASSQAWTKYSPLHF
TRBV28	CAAALGGEIVNYGYTF
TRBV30	CAWSASLGGTPDNEQFF
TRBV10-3	CAISESLRGLSLYGYTF
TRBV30	CAWSPLRGTPATNEKLFF
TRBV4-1	CASSQEGPGITYEQYF
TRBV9	CASSVGGQADTEAFF
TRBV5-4	CASSLDRDSYEQYF
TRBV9	CASSAGTSGTARPEQFF
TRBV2	CASSAGSDTQYF
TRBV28	CASATGGWGEKLFF
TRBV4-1	CASSQDRDRGNGYTF
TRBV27	CASSLVPQGAANTGELFF
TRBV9	CASSVGTSGGPPYGTDTQYF
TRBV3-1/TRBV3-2	CASSPRGETQYF
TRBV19	CASSIEGTGNQPQHF
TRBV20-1	CSARDQTEAFF
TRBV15	CATDLTRRSYGYTF
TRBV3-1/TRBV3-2	CASSQRQNSPLHF
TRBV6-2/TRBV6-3	CASSYGAVTEAFF
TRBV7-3	CASSLGSGGVGTYEQYF
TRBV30	CAWSPVDSPLHF
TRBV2	CASSALGNTEAFF
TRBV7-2	CASSFGSNSNQPQHF
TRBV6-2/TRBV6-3	CASSYIRTVASAQPQHF
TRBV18	CASSPGTAEAFF
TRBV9	CASSVEASRGYEQYF
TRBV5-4	CASSLVFGVNTEAFF
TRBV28	CASKKRLAGDNQETQYF
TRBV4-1	CASSQSGTRGPQPQHF